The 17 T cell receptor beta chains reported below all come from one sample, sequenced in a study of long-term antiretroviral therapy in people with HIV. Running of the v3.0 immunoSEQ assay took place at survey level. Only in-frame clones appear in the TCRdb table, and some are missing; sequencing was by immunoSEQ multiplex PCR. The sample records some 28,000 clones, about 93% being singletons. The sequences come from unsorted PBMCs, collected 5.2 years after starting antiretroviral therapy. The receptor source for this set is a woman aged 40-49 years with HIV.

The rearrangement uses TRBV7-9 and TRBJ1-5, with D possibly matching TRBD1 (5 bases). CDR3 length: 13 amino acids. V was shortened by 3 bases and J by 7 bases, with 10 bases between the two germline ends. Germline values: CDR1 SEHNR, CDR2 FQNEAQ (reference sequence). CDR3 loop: CASSLGGEQPQHF. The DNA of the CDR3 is TGTGCCAGCAGCTTGGGAGGGGAGCAGCCCCAGCATTTT.

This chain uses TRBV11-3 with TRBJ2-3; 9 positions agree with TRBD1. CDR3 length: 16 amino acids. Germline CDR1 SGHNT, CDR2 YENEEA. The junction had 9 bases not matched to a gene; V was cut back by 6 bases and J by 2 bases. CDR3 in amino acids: CASRASGDRVTDTQYF. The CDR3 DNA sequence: TGTGCCAGCAGAGCTTCCGGGGACAGGGTCACAGATACGCAGTATTTT.

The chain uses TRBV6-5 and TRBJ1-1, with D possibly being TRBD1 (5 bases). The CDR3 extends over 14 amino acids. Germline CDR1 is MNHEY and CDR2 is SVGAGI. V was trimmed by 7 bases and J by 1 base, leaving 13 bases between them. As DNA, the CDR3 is TGTGCCAGCACCCACCGGGGGGGGAACACTGAAGCTTTCTTT. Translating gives CASTHRGGNTEAFF.

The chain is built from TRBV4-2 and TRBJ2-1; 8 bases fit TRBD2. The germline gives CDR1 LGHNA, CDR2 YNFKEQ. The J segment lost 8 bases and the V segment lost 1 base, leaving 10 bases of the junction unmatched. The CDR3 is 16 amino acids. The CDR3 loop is CASSQVESGGLYEQFF. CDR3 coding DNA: TGTGCCAGCAGCCAAGTAGAAAGCGGGGGTCTGTATGAGCAGTTCTTC.

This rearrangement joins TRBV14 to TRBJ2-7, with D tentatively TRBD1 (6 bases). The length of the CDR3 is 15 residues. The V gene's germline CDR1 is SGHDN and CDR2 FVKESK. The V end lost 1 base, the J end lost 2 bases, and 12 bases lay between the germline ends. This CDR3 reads CASSQGQVLAYEQYF. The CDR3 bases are TGTGCCAGCAGCCAAGGACAGGTCTTGGCCTACGAGCAGTACTTC.

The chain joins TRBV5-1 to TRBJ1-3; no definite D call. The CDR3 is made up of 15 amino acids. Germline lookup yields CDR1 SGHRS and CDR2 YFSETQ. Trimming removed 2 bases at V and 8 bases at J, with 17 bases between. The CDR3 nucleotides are TGCGCCAGCAGCTTTGGCCGCATGTCGTCGGACACCATATATTTT. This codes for CASSFGRMSSDTIYF.

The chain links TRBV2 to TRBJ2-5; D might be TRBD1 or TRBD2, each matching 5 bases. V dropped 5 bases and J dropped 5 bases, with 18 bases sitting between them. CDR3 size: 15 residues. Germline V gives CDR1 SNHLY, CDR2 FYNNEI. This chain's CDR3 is CASSRDHRKEETQYF. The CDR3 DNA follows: TGTGCCAGCAGTCGGGACCATCGTAAGGAGGAGACCCAGTACTTC.

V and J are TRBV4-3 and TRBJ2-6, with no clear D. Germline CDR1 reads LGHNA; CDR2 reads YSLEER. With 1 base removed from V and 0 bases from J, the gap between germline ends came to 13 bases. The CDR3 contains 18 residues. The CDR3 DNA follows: TGCGCCAGCAGCCAAGCGACAATTAGGAGCTCTGGGGCCAACGTCCTGACTTTC. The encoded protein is CASSQATIRSSGANVLTF.

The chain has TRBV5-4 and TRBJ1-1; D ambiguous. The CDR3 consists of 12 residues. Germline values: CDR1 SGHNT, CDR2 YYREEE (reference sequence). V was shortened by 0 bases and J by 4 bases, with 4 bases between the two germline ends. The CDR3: CASSLEGTEAFF. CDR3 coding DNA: TGTGCCAGCAGCTTGGAGGGCACTGAAGCTTTCTTT.

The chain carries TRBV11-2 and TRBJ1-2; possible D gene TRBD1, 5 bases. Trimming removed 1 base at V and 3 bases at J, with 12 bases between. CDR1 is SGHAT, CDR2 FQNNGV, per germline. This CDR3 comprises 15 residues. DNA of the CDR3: TGTGCCAGCAGCTTAGCAGGGAGGTTCGACTATGGCTACACCTTC. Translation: CASSLAGRFDYGYTF.

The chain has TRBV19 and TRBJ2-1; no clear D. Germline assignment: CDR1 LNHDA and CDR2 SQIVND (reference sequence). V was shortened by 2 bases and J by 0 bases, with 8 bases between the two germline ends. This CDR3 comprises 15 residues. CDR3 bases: TGTGCCAGTAGTATACACCGTAGCTCCTACAATGAGCAGTTCTTC. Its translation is CASSIHRSSYNEQFF.

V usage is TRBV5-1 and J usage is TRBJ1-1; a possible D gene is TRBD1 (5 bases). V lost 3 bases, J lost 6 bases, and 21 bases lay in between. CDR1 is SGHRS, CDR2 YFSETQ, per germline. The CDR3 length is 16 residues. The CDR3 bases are TGCGCCAGCAGCTATGGGACCCCTAGGCCAACTGCTGAAGCTTTCTTT. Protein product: CASSYGTPRPTAEAFF.

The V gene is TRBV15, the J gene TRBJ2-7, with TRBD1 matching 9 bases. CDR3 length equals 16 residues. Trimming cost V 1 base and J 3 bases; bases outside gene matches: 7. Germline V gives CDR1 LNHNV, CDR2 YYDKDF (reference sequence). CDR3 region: CATSRGSQGAGYEQYF. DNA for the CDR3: TGTGCCACCAGCAGAGGTTCACAGGGGGCCGGCTACGAGCAGTACTTC.

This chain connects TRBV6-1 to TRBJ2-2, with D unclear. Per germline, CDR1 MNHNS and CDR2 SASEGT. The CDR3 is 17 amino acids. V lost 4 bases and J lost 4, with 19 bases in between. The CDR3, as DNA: TGTGCCAGCAGTGTCCGCCCCGACACCCTCCTCACCGGGGAGCTGTTTTTT. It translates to CASSVRPDTLLTGELFF.

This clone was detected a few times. The CDR3 DNA is TGTGCCAGCAGCGTGGGGCTGGGCAATGAGCAGTTCTTC. Translation gives CASSVGLGNEQFF. This rearrangement joins TRBV6-4 to TRBJ2-1; D possibly corresponds to TRBD1 (5 bases). Germline V CDR1 and CDR2: MRHNA, SNTAGT. There are 13 residues in the CDR3. V dropped 6 bases and J dropped 6 bases, with 12 bases sitting between them.

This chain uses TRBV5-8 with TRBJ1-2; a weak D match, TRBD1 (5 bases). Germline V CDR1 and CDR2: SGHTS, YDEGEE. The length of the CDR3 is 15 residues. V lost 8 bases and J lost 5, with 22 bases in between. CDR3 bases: TGTGCCAGTACTCAATTCCAAGGGACCGCTTATGGCTACACCTTC. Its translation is CASTQFQGTAYGYTF.

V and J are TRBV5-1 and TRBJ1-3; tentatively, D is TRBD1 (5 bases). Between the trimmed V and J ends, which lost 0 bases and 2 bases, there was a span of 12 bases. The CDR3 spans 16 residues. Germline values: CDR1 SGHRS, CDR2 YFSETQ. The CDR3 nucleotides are TGCGCCAGCAGCTTGGATCCAGGGCAGGCTGGAAACACCATATATTTT. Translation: CASSLDPGQAGNTIYF.